This T cell receptor (beta chain) was sequenced for a study of control samples from healthy donors and cancer patients. Sequencing used immunoSEQ multiplex PCR; TCRdb keeps in-frame clones, though not all of them. The sample consists of about 150,000 clones, roughly 92% of them appearing once. The CDR3 runs 15 residues. V was pared by 4 bases and J by 0 bases, with 5 bases of the junction left unmatched. Germline CDR1 reads SGDLS; CDR2 reads YYNGEE. The genes are TRBV9 and TRBJ2-3, with TRBD1 identical over 7 bases. This clonotype was sampled from a woman under 30 in good health. Specimen: blood. The CDR3 DNA sequence: TGTGCCAGCAGCCTCAGGGGGATTAGCACAGATACGCAGTATTTT. As protein: CASSLRGISTDTQYF.